The rows below give T cell receptor beta chains drawn from one sample of a study of blood T cell repertoires in COVID-19. TCRdb's copy holds only in-frame clones and misses some; the assay was immunoSEQ multiplex PCR. The top ten clones hold about 20% of a sample with over 150,000 clones, roughly 90% of them seen once. The sample taken for sequencing was peripheral blood. All receptors come from a man aged 65-85 years with active or convalescent COVID-19. The CDR3 runs from the conserved cysteine through the conserved F or W.

TRBV29-1,TRBJ2-3,CSVEKGVGAASTDTQYF
TRBV7-2,TRBJ2-5,CASSFSGETQYF
TRBV2,TRBJ2-7,CASTYGGGPYEQYF
TRBV7-8,TRBJ1-2,CASSRNTREGYTF
TRBV2,TRBJ1-5,CASSASAGGWQPQHF
TRBV30,TRBJ2-3,CAWSVRLAVTDTQYF
TRBV4-1,TRBJ2-7,CASSQGGTGIYEQYF
TRBV30,TRBJ1-5,CAGHLGGNQPQHF
TRBV18,TRBJ2-3,CASSPPRDPRDTQYF
TRBV7-2,TRBJ1-1,CASSLFQTGNMNTEAFF
TRBV27,TRBJ1-4,CASGPGQNEKLFF
TRBV19,TRBJ1-2,CASRTGTAFSYGYTF
TRBV3-1/TRBV3-2,TRBJ1-4,CASSQDLASRAELFF
TRBV27,TRBJ1-6,CASSLSGQPNYNSPLHF
TRBV5-1,TRBJ2-1,CASSLEGGSYNEQFF
TRBV27,TRBJ2-5,CASSSQRGETQYF